This TCR beta chain was identified during a study of blood T cell repertoires in COVID-19. On the study more broadly: Acute and convalescent COVID-19 samples came from the United States, Italy and Spain. T cells, B-cell-depleted T cells, or PBMCs provided the cDNA or gDNA that served as material.

The count of this clone is one. Trimming removed 7 bases at V and 4 bases at J, with 14 bases between. This CDR3 spans 13 amino acids. Germline V lookup: CDR1 MNHEY, CDR2 SVGAGI. In the authors' methods: The assay estimated nucleated cells by amplifying reference gene primers. TCRdb keeps only in-frame clones here, not all; method: immunoSEQ multiplex PCR. That table furnishes V, J and clone size, whereas the DNA furnished D and trimming. Counted here are 120,000 to 150,000 clones, about 86% occurring once; the ten biggest clones make up under 9.5%. This clonotype was obtained from a human donor in a cohort sampled during active COVID-19. Sequenced: peripheral blood. The V call is TRBV6-5, the J call TRBJ2-7, with a tentative D call TRBD1 (6 bases). The CDR3 sequence: CASTNQGRYEQYF. CDR3 sequence (DNA): TGTGCCAGCACCAACCAGGGGCGTTACGAGCAGTACTTC.